These 12 T cell receptor beta chains were all obtained from the same sample, sequenced in a study of CD8 T cells in Susac syndrome. RNA in amounts of roughly 0.5 to 1 ug was reverse transcribed with random hexamers. MiXCR was run by TCRdb on the immunoSEQ multiplex PCR reads, yielding one entry per CDR3 protein. This sample has about 120,000 distinct CDR3 sequences, with 94% found just once. Sequencing was done on a sample of CD4+ T cells from PBMCs. All receptors come from a human donor with multiple sclerosis.

This rearrangement joins TRBV30 to TRBJ1-4, with 7 bases identical to TRBD1. With 3 bases clipped from V and 8 bases from J, the junction kept 9 bases outside the gene matches. This CDR3 region has 14 residues. CDR1 and CDR2 from the germline V gene are GTSNPN and SVGIG (reference sequence). The CDR3 bases are TGTGCCTGGAGGGAGGGACAGAGCGGAGAAAAACTGTTTTTT. It yields the protein CAWREGQSGEKLFF. Full variable domain (remainder filled in from reference TRBV30 and TRBJ1-4): SQTIHQWPATLVQPVGSPLSLECTVEGTSNPNLYWYRQAAGRGLQLLFYSVGIGQISSEVPQNLSASRPQDRQFILSSKKLLLSDSGFYLCAWREGQSGEKLFFGSGTQLSVL.

J is TRBJ2-1 and V is TRBV4-3; D ambiguous. V lost 2 bases and J lost 4, with 9 bases in between. The CDR3 spans 14 residues. Germline CDR1 is LGHNA and CDR2 is YSLEER. The CDR3 DNA is TGCGCCAGCAGCCAAAGGGCCGGATACAATGAGCAGTTCTTC. Translating gives CASSQRAGYNEQFF.

CDR3 bases: TGTGCCAGCAGTTTACCGGCGGGAGAGGGGCCCTACGAGCAGTACTTC. Amino acid sequence: CASSLPAGEGPYEQYF. This chain links TRBV12-3 or TRBV12-4 with TRBJ2-7, with 7 bases identical to TRBD2. This CDR3 contains 16 residues. V was pared by 2 bases and J by 2 bases, with 9 bases of the junction left unmatched.

This chain links TRBV24-1 with TRBJ2-3; D possibly corresponds to TRBD1 (6 bases). The germline V gene has CDR1 KGHDR and CDR2 SFDVKD. V was shortened by 4 bases and J by 2 bases, with 15 bases between the two germline ends. This CDR3 has 16 amino acids. CDR3 nucleotides: TGTGCCACCAGTGACCCAGGGCAGGGGCCCACAGATACGCAGTATTTT. It codes for CATSDPGQGPTDTQYF.

The chain links TRBV18 to TRBJ1-1; perhaps TRBD1 as D (5 bases). Germline loops: CDR1 KGHSH, CDR2 LQKENI. The CDR3 totals 14 residues. V was shortened by 2 bases and J by 0 bases, with 7 bases between the two germline ends. The CDR3 DNA is TGTGCCAGCTCACCAGGGGCGATGAACACTGAAGCTTTCTTT. This gives the protein CASSPGAMNTEAFF.

The chain has TRBV29-1 and TRBJ2-3, with D perhaps TRBD1 (5 bases). The CDR3 runs 11 residues. The V end lost 8 bases, the J end lost 7 bases, and 13 bases lay between the germline ends. Germline CDR1 reads SQVTM; CDR2 reads ANQGSEA. For the CDR3, the DNA is TGCAGCTGTAGGGGATCCTATACGCAGTATTTT. This codes for CSCRGSYTQYF.

The chain recombines TRBV3-1 with TRBJ2-7; D possibly matches TRBD1 or TRBD2 (5 bases each). Germline V gene lookup returns CDR1 LGHDT and CDR2 YNNKEL (reference sequence). The CDR3 length is 12 residues. Trimming removed 4 bases at V and 6 bases at J, with 10 bases between. The CDR3 DNA sequence: TGTGCCAGCAGCCCTCGAGGGACCGAGCAGTACTTC. This codes for CASSPRGTEQYF.

The chain has TRBV19 and TRBJ1-6, with a weak D call TRBD1 (5 bases). Germline CDR1 is LNHDA and CDR2 is SQIVND (reference sequence). V lost 9 bases, J lost 11 bases, and 20 bases lay in between. The CDR3 sequence is 14 residues long. This CDR3 is CASHSGPRAAPLHF. The DNA of the CDR3 is TGTGCCAGCCATTCGGGACCTAGGGCCGCACCCCTCCACTTT.

CDR3 sequence: CASSSPYGTAANYGYTF. The CDR3 bases are TGTGCCAGCAGTTCCCCGTATGGGACAGCAGCTAACTATGGCTACACCTTC. The genes are TRBV27 and TRBJ1-2, with 7 bases identical to TRBD1. Germline V gene data show CDR1 as MNHEY and CDR2 as SMNVEV (reference sequence). The CDR3 consists of 17 residues. J was trimmed by 0 bases and V by 4 bases; bases with no gene match: 11.

The V gene is TRBV5-6, the J gene TRBJ2-1, with no clear D. The CDR3 contains 13 residues. Germline V gene lookup returns CDR1 SGHDT and CDR2 YYEEEE. The germline V and J ends were trimmed by 4 bases and 2 bases, with 7 bases remaining between them. The CDR3 protein is CASSRAAYNEQFF. The CDR3 DNA sequence: TGTGCCAGCAGCCGTGCGGCCTACAATGAGCAGTTCTTC.

The chain combines TRBV5-1 with TRBJ2-3, with D perhaps matching TRBD1 or TRBD2 (5 bases each). Germline V gene sequence: CDR1 SGHRS, CDR2 YFSETQ. V lost 3 bases and J 0 bases, leaving 11 bases between the germline ends. The CDR3 spans 15 residues. The CDR3 nucleotides are TGCGCCAGCAGCTCGAGGGGAACTAGCACAGATACGCAGTATTTT. Protein product: CASSSRGTSTDTQYF.

The chain carries TRBV4-2 and TRBJ2-1; TRBD2 aligns across 8 bases. The CDR3 is 16 residues long. J lost 9 bases, V lost 0 bases, and 10 bases had no gene match. Per the germline V gene, CDR1 is LGHNA and CDR2 is YNFKEQ. The CDR3 region is CASSQDGTGGPFEQFF. In nucleotides, the CDR3 is TGTGCCAGCAGCCAAGACGGTACGGGAGGGCCCTTTGAGCAGTTCTTC.